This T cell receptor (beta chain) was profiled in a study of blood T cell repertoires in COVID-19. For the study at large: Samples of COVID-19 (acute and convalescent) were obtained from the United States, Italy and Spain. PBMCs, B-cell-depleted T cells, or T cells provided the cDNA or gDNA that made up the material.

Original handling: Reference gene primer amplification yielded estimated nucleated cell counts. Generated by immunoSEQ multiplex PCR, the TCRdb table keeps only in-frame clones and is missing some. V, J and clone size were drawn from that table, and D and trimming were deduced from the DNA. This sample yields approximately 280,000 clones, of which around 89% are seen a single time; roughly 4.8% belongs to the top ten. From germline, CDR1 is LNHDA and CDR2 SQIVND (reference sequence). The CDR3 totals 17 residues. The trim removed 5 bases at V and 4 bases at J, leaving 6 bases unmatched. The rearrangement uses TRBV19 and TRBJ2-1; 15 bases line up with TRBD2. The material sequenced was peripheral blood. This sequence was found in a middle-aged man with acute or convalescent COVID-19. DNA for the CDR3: TGTGCCAGTAGTTCCGGACTAGCGGGGGGGCCTTACAATGAGCAGTTCTTC. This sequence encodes CASSSGLAGGPYNEQFF.